The 20 T cell receptor beta chains below come from one sample, sequenced in a study of blood T cell repertoires in COVID-19. The protocol was immunoSEQ multiplex PCR, while the TCRdb copy is restricted to in-frame clones and leaves out a portion. This sample carries some 300,000 clones, nearly 90% of them seen once, and the ten largest clones take about a tenth. Input material: PBMCs or T cells enriched from blood (not recorded which). All receptors derive from a woman in her 30s who had recovered from COVID-19.

This clone was picked up a small number of times. The gene calls are TRBV7-2 and TRBJ2-1; 7 bases map to TRBD2. Trimming removed 5 bases from V and 8 bases from J; junction bases left unmatched: 18. Germline V gives CDR1 SGHTA, CDR2 FQGNSA. CDR3 length equals 17 residues. CDR3 sequence reads: CASSLTRRAGVRYEQFF. As DNA, the CDR3 is TGTGCCAGCAGCCTGACCCGAAGGGCGGGAGTCAGGTATGAGCAGTTCTTC.

The chain is built from TRBV27 and TRBJ2-2; D perhaps matches TRBD2 (7 bases). The CDR3 is made up of 16 amino acids. Germline CDR1 reads MNHEY; CDR2 reads SMNVEV (reference sequence). Trimming took off 0 bases at V and 3 bases at J, with 11 bases between the two ends. CDR3 protein: CASSLSGGAYTGELFF. CDR3 DNA sequence: TGTGCCAGCAGTTTATCGGGGGGGGCATACACCGGGGAGCTGTTTTTT.

The chain recombines TRBV5-1 with TRBJ1-1; D not resolved. V was cut by 2 bases and J by 0 bases, with 5 bases left in between. CDR1 is SGHRS and CDR2 is YFSETQ in the germline V gene. CDR3 size: 13 residues. The DNA of the CDR3 is TGCGCCAGCAGCTTACTTGTGAACACTGAAGCTTTCTTT. This codes for CASSLLVNTEAFF.

The V call is TRBV18, the J call TRBJ2-2, with 14 bases aligning to TRBD2. Losses at the gene ends were 4 bases for V and 7 bases for J; bases not matched to a gene: 5. Germline V lookup: CDR1 KGHSH, CDR2 LQKENI. CDR3 size: 16 residues. CDR3 in amino acids: CASSQGLAGAVGELFF. CDR3 in DNA: TGTGCCAGCTCACAGGGACTAGCGGGAGCGGTCGGGGAGCTGTTTTTT. Looking up the rest from reference TRBV18 and TRBJ2-2 gives the full variable domain: NAGVMQNPRHLVRRRGQEARLRCSPMKGHSHVYWYRQLPEEGLKFMVYLQKENIIDESGMPKERFSAEFPKEGPSILRIQQVVRGDSAAYFCASSQGLAGAVGELFFGEGSRLTVL.

This chain connects TRBV7-2 to TRBJ1-5, with a weak D call TRBD1 (5 bases). V shed 4 bases and J shed 2 bases, with 9 bases lying between them. This CDR3 spans 14 amino acids. The germline gives CDR1 SGHTA, CDR2 FQGNSA. CDR3 amino acids: CASSSGGGNQPQHF. CDR3 DNA sequence: TGTGCCAGCAGCTCTGGGGGGGGCAATCAGCCCCAGCATTTT.

This chain joins TRBV19 and TRBJ2-1; the match to TRBD2 covers 11 bases. This CDR3 is 15 amino acids long. CDR1 is LNHDA and CDR2 is SQIVND in the germline V gene (reference sequence). V was clipped by 4 bases and J by 10 bases; unmatched bases: 9. The CDR3 sequence is CASSSVAGGHREQFF. The CDR3 DNA reads TGTGCCAGTAGTAGCGTAGCGGGAGGGCATCGGGAGCAGTTCTTC.

The chain uses TRBV30 and TRBJ1-2, with D possibly being TRBD1 (6 bases). V was cut by 2 bases and J by 3 bases, with 10 bases left in between. CDR1 and CDR2 (germline): GTSNPN, SVGIG (reference sequence). The CDR3 consists of 13 residues. CDR3 coding DNA: TGTGCCTGGAGTACTACAGGGTACTATGGCTACACCTTC. It specifies CAWSTTGYYGYTF.

The rearrangement joins TRBV5-1 to TRBJ2-1; TRBD1 matches 7 bases. The germline V gene has CDR1 SGHRS and CDR2 YFSETQ. The CDR3 runs to 13 residues. Unmatched junction bases numbered 5, after V lost 4 bases and J lost 7 bases. CDR3 sequence (DNA): TGCGCCAGCAGCACAGGGACAGCAAATGAGCAGTTCTTC. Encoded protein: CASSTGTANEQFF.

V is TRBV11-3 and J is TRBJ1-3, with D possibly TRBD1 on 6 matching bases. The CDR3 loop spans 17 amino acids. V was pared by 1 base and J by 2 bases, with 15 bases between. Germline V gene data show CDR1 as SGHNT and CDR2 as YENEEA. For the CDR3, the DNA is TGTGCCAGCAGCTTAGGCGTGGGCAGGGGACCTGGAAACACCATATATTTT. Its translation is CASSLGVGRGPGNTIYF.

The chain is built from TRBV3-1 (or the pseudogene TRBV3-2) and TRBJ2-7; 7 nucleotides align to TRBD1. V lost 4 bases to trimming and J lost 7 bases; unmatched junction nucleotides: 10. CDR1 and CDR2 from the germline V gene are LGHDT and YNNKEL (reference sequence). This CDR3 region has 14 residues. CDR3 sequence (DNA): TGTGCCAGCAGCCCAGAGAACAGGGGTGTTGAGCAGTACTTC. It is translated as CASSPENRGVEQYF.

The CDR3 DNA reads as TGTGCCAGCAGCTCTGTAGGCGGTTCACCCCTCCACTTT. This codes for CASSSVGGSPLHF. The rearrangement joins TRBV7-6 to TRBJ1-6; no firm D call. V lost 4 bases and J lost 9, with 10 bases in between. Germline CDR1 SGHVS, CDR2 FNYEAQ. This CDR3 spans 13 amino acids.

This clone was found once. The genes are TRBV5-6 and TRBJ1-2; the match to TRBD1 covers 7 bases. V lost 4 bases to trimming and J lost 3 bases; unmatched junction nucleotides: 6. Germline V gives CDR1 SGHDT, CDR2 YYEEEE. CDR3 length: 14 residues. CDR3 nucleotides: TGTGCCAGCAGCCCAGGGACAGAGGACTATGGCTACACCTTC. Residues: CASSPGTEDYGYTF. Based on the CDR3 plus reference TRBV5-6 and TRBJ1-2, the full variable domain is DAGVTQSPTHLIKTRGQQVTLRCSPKSGHDTVSWYQQALGQGPQFIFQYYEEEERQRGNFPDRFSGHQFPNYSSELNVNALLLGDSALYLCASSPGTEDYGYTFGSGTRLTVV.

This sequence joins TRBV5-1 and TRBJ2-1; 8 nucleotides agree with TRBD2. The germline V gene has CDR1 SGHRS and CDR2 YFSETQ. The CDR3 is made up of 15 amino acids. V lost 4 bases, J lost 9 bases, and 12 bases stayed unmatched. Written as DNA, the CDR3 is TGCGCCAGCAGCCCCGTGGCCGGGGGGGGAAGTGAGCAGTTCTTC. Protein sequence: CASSPVAGGGSEQFF.

The V call is TRBV19, the J call TRBJ1-5; maybe TRBD1 (6 bases). Trimming took off 7 bases at V and 0 bases at J, with 7 bases between the two ends. The CDR3 consists of 13 residues. The germline V gene has CDR1 LNHDA and CDR2 SQIVND (reference sequence). The CDR3 DNA sequence: TGTGCCAGTAACAGGGATAGCAATCAGCCCCAGCATTTT. It yields the protein CASNRDSNQPQHF.

The rearrangement uses TRBV19 and TRBJ2-3; maybe TRBD1 (6 bases). The CDR3 is 11 amino acids. CDR1 LNHDA and CDR2 SQIVND come from the germline V gene (reference sequence). Deletions cut 5 bases from V and 8 bases from J, with 8 bases between. This chain's CDR3 is CASSQGRTQYF. CDR3 nucleotides: TGTGCCAGTAGTCAGGGGCGTACGCAGTATTTT.

In this sample, this clone turned up once. The chain has TRBV11-2 and TRBJ2-7, with D possibly TRBD2 on 6 matching bases. Germline-derived CDR1 and CDR2 are SGHAT and FQNNGV. Trimming removed 1 base at V and 6 bases at J, with 13 bases between. This CDR3 contains 14 residues. CDR3 DNA sequence: TGTGCCAGCAGCTTAGCACTAGCACTGAGCGAGCAGTACTTC. Its protein product is CASSLALALSEQYF. The variable domain in full, completed from reference TRBV11-2 and TRBJ2-7, reads EAGVAQSPRYKIIEKRQSVAFWCNPISGHATLYWYQQILGQGPKLLIQFQNNGVVDDSQLPKDRFSAERLKGVDSTLKIQPAKLEDSAVYLCASSLALALSEQYFGPGTRLTVT.

This chain joins TRBV7-2 and TRBJ1-2; TRBD1 might be the D (6 bases). The length of the CDR3 is 16 residues. The V gene's germline CDR1 is SGHTA and CDR2 FQGNSA. V gave up 4 bases and J gave up 8 bases, with 23 bases separating them. CDR3 protein: CASSSSLRGAGGGYTF. Written as DNA, the CDR3 is TGTGCCAGCAGCTCGTCCCTGCGGGGGGCAGGAGGGGGCTACACCTTC.

This rearrangement joins TRBV18 to TRBJ2-7, with D perhaps TRBD1 (6 bases). Germline assignment: CDR1 KGHSH and CDR2 LQKENI. The V end lost 3 bases, the J end lost 12 bases, and 15 bases lay between the germline ends. The CDR3 is 12 amino acids. DNA of the CDR3: TGTGCCAGCTCACCCGGACAGAAGGAGTGGTACTTC. It yields the protein CASSPGQKEWYF.

This clone turned up a few times. This specimen includes other DNA sequences encoding the same CDR3. The chain links TRBV24-1 to TRBJ2-1; 11 nucleotides align to TRBD2. CDR3 length: 16 amino acids. The V and J ends lost 3 bases and 7 bases, in that order; junction bases with no gene match: 7. Germline V gene lookup returns CDR1 KGHDR and CDR2 SFDVKD. The CDR3 loop is CATSDQTSGKENEQFF. The CDR3 nucleotides are TGTGCCACCAGTGATCAGACTAGCGGGAAGGAAAATGAGCAGTTCTTC.

The chain links TRBV11-2 to TRBJ2-5, with a tentative D call TRBD1 (5 bases). The CDR3 loop spans 17 amino acids. V was clipped by 5 bases and J by 7 bases, with 26 bases between them. Germline V CDR1 and CDR2: SGHAT, FQNNGV. Here the CDR3 reads CASSPWPQKGWSGTQYF. The CDR3 DNA sequence: TGTGCCAGCAGCCCCTGGCCCCAAAAGGGGTGGAGTGGGACCCAGTACTTC. Filled out from reference TRBV11-2 and TRBJ2-5, the complete variable domain reads EAGVAQSPRYKIIEKRQSVAFWCNPISGHATLYWYQQILGQGPKLLIQFQNNGVVDDSQLPKDRFSAERLKGVDSTLKIQPAKLEDSAVYLCASSPWPQKGWSGTQYFGPGTRLLVL.